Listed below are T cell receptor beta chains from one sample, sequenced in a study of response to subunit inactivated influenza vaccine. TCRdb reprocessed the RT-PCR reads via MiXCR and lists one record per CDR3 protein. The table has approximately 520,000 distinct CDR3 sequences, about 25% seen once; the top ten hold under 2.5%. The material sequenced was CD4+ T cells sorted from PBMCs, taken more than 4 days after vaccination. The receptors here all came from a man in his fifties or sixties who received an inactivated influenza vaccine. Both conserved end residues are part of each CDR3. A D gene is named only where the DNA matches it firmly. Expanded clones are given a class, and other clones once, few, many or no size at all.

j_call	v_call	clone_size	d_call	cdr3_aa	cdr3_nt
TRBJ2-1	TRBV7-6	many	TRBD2	CASSLAVSGHEQFF	TGTGCCAGCAGCTTAGCCGTTAGCGGGCATGAGCAGTTCTTC
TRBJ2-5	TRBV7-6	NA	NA	CASSLEPGAETQYF	TGTGCCAGCAGCTTAGAACCAGGGGCCGAGACCCAGTACTTC
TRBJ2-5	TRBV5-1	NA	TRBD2	CASSLLGLAVQETQYF	TGCGCCAGCAGCTTATTAGGACTAGCGGTGCAAGAGACCCAGTACTTC
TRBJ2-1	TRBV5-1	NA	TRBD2	CASSLARGGDEQFF	TGCGCCAGCAGCTTGGCTCGGGGGGGCGATGAGCAGTTCTTC
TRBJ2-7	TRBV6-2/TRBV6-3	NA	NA	CASRLGVHEQYF	TGTGCCAGCCGATTAGGGGTCCACGAGCAGTACTTC
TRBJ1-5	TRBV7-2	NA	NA	CASSFLGDGQPQHF	TGTGCCAGCAGCTTTCTCGGGGACGGTCAGCCCCAGCATTTT
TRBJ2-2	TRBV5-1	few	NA	CATTTRMGNTGELFF	TGCGCCACCACGACAAGGATGGGAAACACCGGGGAGCTGTTTTTT
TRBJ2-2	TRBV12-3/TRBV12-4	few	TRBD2	CASSLGRAGVAGELFF	TGTGCCAGCAGTTTAGGGCGAGCGGGAGTGGCCGGGGAGCTGTTTTTT
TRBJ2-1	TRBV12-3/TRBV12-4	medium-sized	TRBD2	CASSFQLSGGKYNEQFF	TGTGCCAGCAGTTTCCAGCTAAGCGGGGGCAAATACAATGAGCAGTTCTTC
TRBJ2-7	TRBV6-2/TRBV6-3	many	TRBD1	CASSDRGPYEQYF	TGTGCCAGCAGCGACAGGGGCCCCTACGAGCAGTACTTC
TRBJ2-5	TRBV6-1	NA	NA	CASSEQGGGETQYF	TGTGCCAGCAGTGAACAGGGCGGTGGGGAGACCCAGTACTTC
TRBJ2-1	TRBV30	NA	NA	CAWSVLLRTFF	TGTGCCTGGAGTGTACTCCTCCGAACGTTCTTC
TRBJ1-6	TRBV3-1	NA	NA	CASSQASASPLHF	TGTGCCAGCAGCCAAGCTTCGGCTTCACCCCTCCACTTT
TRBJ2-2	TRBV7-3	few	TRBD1	CASSLMAAGGITGELFF	TGTGCCAGCAGCTTAATGGCGGCAGGGGGCATCACCGGGGAGCTGTTTTTT
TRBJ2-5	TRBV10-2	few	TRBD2	CASRGAGGETQYF	TGCGCCAGCAGAGGAGCGGGGGGCGAGACCCAGTACTTC
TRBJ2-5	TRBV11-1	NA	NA	CASSSRVRKRQETQYF	TGTGCCAGCAGCTCCCGGGTGAGAAAGCGGCAAGAGACCCAGTACTTC
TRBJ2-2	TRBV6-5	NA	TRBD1	CASSSGQANTGELFF	TGTGCCAGCAGTTCGGGACAGGCGAACACCGGGGAGCTGTTTTTT
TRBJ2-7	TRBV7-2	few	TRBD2	CASSVTQTSGYEQYF	TGTGCCAGCAGCGTTACTCAGACTAGCGGGTACGAGCAGTACTTC
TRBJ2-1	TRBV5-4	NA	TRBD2	CASSFGLAGGPDNEQFF	TGTGCCAGCAGCTTCGGACTAGCGGGGGGGCCGGACAATGAGCAGTTCTTC
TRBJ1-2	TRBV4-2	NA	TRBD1	CASSQDGTGTNYGYTF	TGTGCCAGCAGCCAAGACGGGACAGGGACTAACTATGGCTACACCTTC
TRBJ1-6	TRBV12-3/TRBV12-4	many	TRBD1	CASSSGTDNSPLHF	TGTGCCAGCAGTTCCGGGACAGATAATTCACCCCTCCACTTT
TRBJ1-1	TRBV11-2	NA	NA	CASSLDGTGGEAFF	TGTGCCAGCAGCTTAGACGGGACCGGGGGTGAAGCTTTCTTT
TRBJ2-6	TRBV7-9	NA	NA	CASSFFSSSGANVLTF	TGTGCCAGCAGCTTCTTTTCTAGCTCTGGGGCCAACGTCCTGACTTTC
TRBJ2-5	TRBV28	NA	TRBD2	CASSLPTSGYQETQYF	TGTGCCAGCAGTTTGCCTACTAGCGGGTACCAAGAGACCCAGTACTTC
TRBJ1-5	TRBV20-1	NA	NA	CSADGWDQPQHF	TGCAGTGCGGACGGGTGGGATCAGCCCCAGCATTTT
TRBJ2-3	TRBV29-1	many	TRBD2	CSVEDVERGGRTDTQYF	TGCAGCGTTGAAGATGTTGAGCGGGGGGGCCGTACAGATACGCAGTATTTT
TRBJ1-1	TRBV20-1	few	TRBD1	CSASGGRGRNTEAFF	TGCAGTGCTAGCGGGGGCAGGGGGCGGAACACTGAAGCTTTCTTT
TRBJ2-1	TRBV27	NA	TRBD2	CASSLRLAGINEQFF	TGTGCCAGCAGTTTGAGGCTAGCGGGAATCAATGAGCAGTTCTTC
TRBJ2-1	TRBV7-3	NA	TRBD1	CASSRDRKDNEQFF	TGTGCCAGCAGCAGGGACAGAAAGGACAATGAGCAGTTCTTC
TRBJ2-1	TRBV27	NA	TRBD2	CASSSPRGSGRAGSYNEQFF	TGTGCCAGCAGCTCCCCGAGGGGTAGCGGGAGGGCTGGCTCCTACAATGAGCAGTTCTTC
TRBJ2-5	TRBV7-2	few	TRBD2	CASSLETSAQETQYF	TGTGCCAGCAGCTTAGAGACTAGCGCACAAGAGACCCAGTACTTC
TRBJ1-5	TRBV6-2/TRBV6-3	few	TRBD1	CASSTTGNTQPQHF	TGTGCCAGCAGTACGACAGGGAACACTCAGCCCCAGCATTTT
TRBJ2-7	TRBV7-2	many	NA	CASSVQGLSSYEQYF	TGTGCCAGCAGCGTACAGGGATTGAGCTCCTACGAGCAGTACTTC
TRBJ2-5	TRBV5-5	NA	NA	CASSLGHIGETQYF	TGTGCCAGCAGCTTAGGCCACATCGGGGAGACCCAGTACTTC
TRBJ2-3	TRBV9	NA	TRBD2	CASSVLAGEDTQYF	TGTGCCAGCAGCGTCCTAGCGGGAGAAGATACGCAGTATTTT
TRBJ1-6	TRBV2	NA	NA	CASHIRNSPLHF	TGTGCCAGCCACATCAGAAATTCACCCCTCCACTTT
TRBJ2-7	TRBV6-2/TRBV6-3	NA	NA	CASTGVGRHYEQYF	TGTGCCAGCACCGGGGTGGGAAGGCACTACGAGCAGTACTTC
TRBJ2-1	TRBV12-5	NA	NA	CASGNPNNEQFF	TGTGCTAGTGGGAATCCTAACAATGAGCAGTTCTTC
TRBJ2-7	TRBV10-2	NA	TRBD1	CASRKGQGAYEQYF	TGCGCCAGCAGGAAGGGACAGGGGGCCTACGAGCAGTACTTC
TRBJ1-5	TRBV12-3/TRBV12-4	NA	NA	CASSRQSSNQPQHF	TGTGCCAGCAGTAGACAATCAAGCAATCAGCCCCAGCATTTT